This entry features one T cell receptor beta chain sequence. The data derive from a study of brain T cells in children with intractable seizures. The CDR3 totals 12 residues. Germline loops: CDR1 SQVTM, CDR2 ANQGSEA. V was shortened by 2 bases and J by 7 bases, with 11 bases between the two germline ends. This table comes from immunoSEQ multiplex PCR, and its TCRdb copy is limited to in-frame clones, with some not included. Here the sample spans 7,500 to 10,000 clones, 73% being singletons. The sequenced cases were selected for having the highest brain T cell transcript signatures. This clonotype was obtained from a boy in the first two years of life with tuberous sclerosis and intractable seizures. The source was resected brain tissue, collected at surgery. This sequence joins TRBV29-1 and TRBJ2-5; maybe TRBD2 (6 bases). CDR3 region: CSVERLGGTQYF. The CDR3 DNA sequence: TGCAGCGTTGAACGACTAGGAGGGACCCAGTACTTC.